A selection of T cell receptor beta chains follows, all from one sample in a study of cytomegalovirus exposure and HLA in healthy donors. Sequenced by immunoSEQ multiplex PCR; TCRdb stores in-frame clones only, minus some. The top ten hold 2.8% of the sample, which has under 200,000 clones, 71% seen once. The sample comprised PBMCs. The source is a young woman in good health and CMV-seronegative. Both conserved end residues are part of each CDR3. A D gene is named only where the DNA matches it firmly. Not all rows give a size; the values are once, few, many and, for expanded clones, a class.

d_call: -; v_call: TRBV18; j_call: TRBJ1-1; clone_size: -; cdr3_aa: CASSPGATNTEAFF; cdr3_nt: TGTGCCAGCTCACCAGGGGCAACGAACACTGAAGCTTTCTTT
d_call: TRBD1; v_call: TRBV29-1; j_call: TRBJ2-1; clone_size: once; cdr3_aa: CSVGQGANEQFF; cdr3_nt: TGCAGCGTTGGACAGGGGGCTAATGAGCAGTTCTTC
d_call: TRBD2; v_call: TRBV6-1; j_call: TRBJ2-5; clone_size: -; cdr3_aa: CASTGGGSETQYF; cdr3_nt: TGTGCCAGCACTGGGGGAGGGTCTGAGACCCAGTACTTC
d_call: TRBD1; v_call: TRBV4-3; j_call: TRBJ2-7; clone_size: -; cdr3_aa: CASSQDGQASSYEQYF; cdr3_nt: TGCGCCAGCAGCCAAGATGGACAGGCTAGCTCCTACGAGCAGTACTTC
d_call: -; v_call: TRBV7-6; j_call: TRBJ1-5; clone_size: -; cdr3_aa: CASSSIEGQPQHF; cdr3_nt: TGTGCCAGCAGCTCGATAGAGGGTCAGCCCCAGCATTTT
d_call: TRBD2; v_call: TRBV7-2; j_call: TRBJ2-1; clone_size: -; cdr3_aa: CASTALAGGYNEQFF; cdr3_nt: TGTGCCAGCACCGCCCTAGCGGGGGGCTACAATGAGCAGTTCTTC
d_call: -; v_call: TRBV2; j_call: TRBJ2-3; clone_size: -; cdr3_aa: CASNMGRTGDTQYF; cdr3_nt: TGTGCCAGCAACATGGGCCGCACAGGCGATACGCAGTATTTT
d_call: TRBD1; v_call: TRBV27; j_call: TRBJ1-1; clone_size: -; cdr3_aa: CASSLTGVANTEAFF; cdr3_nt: TGTGCCAGCAGTCTCACAGGGGTCGCGAACACTGAAGCTTTCTTT
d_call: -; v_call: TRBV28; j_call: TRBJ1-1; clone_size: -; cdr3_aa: CASSRNTEAFF; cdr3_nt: TGTGCCAGCAGCAGAAACACTGAAGCTTTCTTT
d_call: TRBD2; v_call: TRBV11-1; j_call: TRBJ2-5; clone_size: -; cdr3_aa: CASSLSGGLVRETQYF; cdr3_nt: TGTGCCAGCAGCTTATCTGGGGGACTAGTACGTGAGACCCAGTACTTC
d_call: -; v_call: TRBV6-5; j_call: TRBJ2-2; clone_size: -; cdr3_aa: CASLPYRTNTGELFF; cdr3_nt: TGTGCCAGCCTACCCTACAGGACAAACACCGGGGAGCTGTTTTTT
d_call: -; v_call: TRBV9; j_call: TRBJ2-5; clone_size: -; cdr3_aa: CASSVAEVGVQETQYF; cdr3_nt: TGTGCCAGCAGCGTAGCCGAGGTCGGTGTCCAAGAGACCCAGTACTTC